Listed below are T cell receptor beta chains from one sample, sequenced in a study of CD8 T cells in Susac syndrome. TCRdb processed the immunoSEQ multiplex PCR reads anew with MiXCR; each CDR3 protein has one entry. The data show around 180,000 distinct CDR3 sequences, around 94% seen once. The specimen was CD4+ T cells from PBMCs. These receptors were collected from a human donor with Susac syndrome. The CDR3 runs from the conserved cysteine through the conserved F or W.

J,V,CDR3
TRBJ2-7,TRBV20-1,CSARPGTGAYEQYF
TRBJ2-1,TRBV2,CASSEWRLAGGPGSNEQFF
TRBJ2-1,TRBV5-6,CASSFHGFDNEQFF
TRBJ1-3,TRBV29-1,CSVEAGSPGNTIYF
TRBJ2-1,TRBV7-2,CASSLSSGGAHEQFF
TRBJ2-3,TRBV4-2,CASSQETSGGADTQYF
TRBJ1-3,TRBV13,CASSMEIQGSGNTIYF
TRBJ2-3,TRBV25-1,CASQGLRGDTQYF
TRBJ2-5,TRBV20-1,CSALSGKGKTQYF
TRBJ1-1,TRBV12-3/TRBV12-4,CASRLTGAEAFF
TRBJ2-2,TRBV7-9,CASSSDRESVTGELFF
TRBJ2-1,TRBV24-1,CATSDGPTDNEQFF
TRBJ2-1,TRBV7-2,CASSRESSYNEQFF
TRBJ1-5,TRBV5-6,CASSPQQGRSNQPQHF